Each of the 10 T cell receptor beta chains below was sequenced from the same sample in a study of CD8 T cells in ankylosing spondylitis. TCRdb passed the 5' RACE reads through MiXCR, listing each CDR3 protein once. This sample has some 87,000 distinct CDR3 sequences, with about 9.1% found just once. Input material: blood, either unsorted or a sorted T cell fraction (not recorded which). The receptors were sampled from a male donor with ankylosing spondylitis or in good health (not recorded which).

This clonotype has a count of ten or more. Written as DNA, the CDR3 is TGCGCCAGCAGCTTGGCCGCTACCTACGAGCAGTACTTC. Translated: CASSLAATYEQYF. The genes are TRBV5-1 and TRBJ2-7; D not resolved. The CDR3 is 13 amino acids. The germline gives CDR1 SGHRS, CDR2 YFSETQ. Between the trimmed V and J ends, which lost 0 bases and 2 bases, there was a span of 6 bases.

The genes are TRBV30 and TRBJ1-1, with D uncertain. This CDR3 has 13 residues. CDR1 is GTSNPN and CDR2 is SVGIG in the germline V gene (reference sequence). The ends were cut back, 5 bases at V and 1 base at J, with 11 bases in the middle. As DNA, the CDR3 is TGTGCCTGGGGTGGTCTGCCGAACACTGAAGCTTTCTTT. Its translation is CAWGGLPNTEAFF.

Ten or more counts support this clonotype. The chain combines TRBV5-6 with TRBJ2-7; TRBD2 aligns across 10 bases. After removal of 2 bases from V and 2 bases from J, the junction contained 1 base not matched to a gene. This CDR3 has 14 amino acids. Germline-derived CDR1 and CDR2 are SGHDT and YYEEEE. CDR3 loop: CASSLSGGAYEQYF. CDR3 sequence (DNA): TGTGCCAGCAGCTTAAGCGGGGGGGCCTACGAGCAGTACTTC.

This clonotype came up many times. The genes are TRBV29-1 and TRBJ2-1; TRBD2 aligns across 10 bases. The trim removed 6 bases at V and 0 bases at J, leaving 8 bases unmatched. CDR1 is SQVTM and CDR2 is ANQGSEA in the germline V gene. The CDR3 spans 16 residues. DNA of the CDR3: TGCAGCGTCAGATGGGCTAGCGGGAGCTCCTACAATGAGCAGTTCTTC. This codes for CSVRWASGSSYNEQFF.

This clonotype appeared a few times. The chain is built from TRBV15 and TRBJ2-3, with D perhaps TRBD2 (5 bases). V was cut by 0 bases and J by 1 base, with 14 bases left in between. The CDR3 runs to 17 residues. Germline V gene lookup returns CDR1 LNHNV and CDR2 YYDKDF (reference sequence). CDR3 nucleotides: TGTGCCACCAGCAGAGAAGGAGGCATTCCAGGCACAGATACGCAGTATTTT. Translating it yields CATSREGGIPGTDTQYF.

This clonotype has at least ten counts. The rearrangement joins TRBV9 to TRBJ2-1; D assignment may be TRBD1 or TRBD2 (6 bases each). Germline V lookup: CDR1 SGDLS, CDR2 YYNGEE. Trimming removed 5 bases from V and 1 base from J, with 10 bases in between. The CDR3 covers 14 residues. The chain's CDR3 is CASSLGGSYNEQFF. DNA for the CDR3: TGTGCCAGCAGTCTAGGGGGGTCCTACAATGAGCAGTTCTTC.

This clonotype was counted a few times. V usage is TRBV7-9 and J usage is TRBJ1-3; a weak D match, TRBD1 (5 bases). The V end lost 2 bases, the J end lost 0 bases, and 14 bases lay between the germline ends. The CDR3 sequence is 17 residues long. Germline V CDR1 and CDR2: SEHNR, FQNEAQ (reference sequence). The CDR3 region is CASSLWNQGFSGNTIYF. The CDR3 nucleotides are TGTGCCAGCAGCTTATGGAATCAGGGTTTCTCTGGAAACACCATATATTTT.

Regarding this clonotype: One base away lies a much larger clone, so this may be a sequencing read error. V usage is TRBV7-6 and J usage is TRBJ1-2; TRBD1 might be the D (5 bases). Between the trimmed V and J ends, which lost 4 bases and 6 bases, there was a span of 9 bases. The CDR3 spans 12 residues. Germline-derived CDR1 and CDR2 are SGHVS and FNYEAQ. CDR3 protein: CASSYGDHGYTF. Here the CDR3 DNA reads TGTGCCAGCAGCTACGGGGACCATGGCTACACCTTC.

The J gene is TRBJ1-6, the V gene TRBV6-5; 7 bases are shared with TRBD1. V gave up 0 bases and J gave up 0 bases; unmatched junction bases: 8. The CDR3 spans 19 residues. The germline V gene encodes CDR1 MNHEY and CDR2 SVGAGI. This chain's CDR3 is CASSYSSGQARSYNSPLHF. CDR3 sequence (DNA): TGTGCCAGCAGTTACTCGAGTGGACAGGCCCGCTCCTATAATTCACCCCTCCACTTT.

The table lists this clonotype with many counts. The chain carries TRBV29-1 and TRBJ1-4; D unclear. V was trimmed by 6 bases and J by 5 bases, leaving 19 bases between them. The CDR3 spans 15 residues. CDR1 and CDR2 from the germline V gene are SQVTM and ANQGSEA. In DNA, the CDR3 is TGCAGCGTCAATCCCCCGCCGGAACCGAATGAAAAACTGTTTTTT. Protein sequence: CSVNPPPEPNEKLFF.